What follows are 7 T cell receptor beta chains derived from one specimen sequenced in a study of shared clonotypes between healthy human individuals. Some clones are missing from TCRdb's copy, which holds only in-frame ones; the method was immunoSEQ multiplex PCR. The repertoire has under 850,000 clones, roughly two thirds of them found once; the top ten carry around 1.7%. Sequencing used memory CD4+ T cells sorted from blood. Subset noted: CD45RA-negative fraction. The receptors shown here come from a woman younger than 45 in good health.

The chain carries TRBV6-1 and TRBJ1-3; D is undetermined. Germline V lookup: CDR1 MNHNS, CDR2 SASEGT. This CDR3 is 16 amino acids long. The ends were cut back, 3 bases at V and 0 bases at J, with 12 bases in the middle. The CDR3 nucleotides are TGTGCCAGCAGTGACCGAGGCGCCTTCTCTGGAAACACCATATATTTT. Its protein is CASSDRGAFSGNTIYF.

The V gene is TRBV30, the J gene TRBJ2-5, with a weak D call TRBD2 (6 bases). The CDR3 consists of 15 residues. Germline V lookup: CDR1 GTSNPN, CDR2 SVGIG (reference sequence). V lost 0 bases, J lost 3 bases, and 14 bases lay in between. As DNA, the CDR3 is TGTGCCTGGAGTGTATATTGGGGGAGGAAAGAGACCCAGTACTTC. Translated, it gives CAWSVYWGRKETQYF.

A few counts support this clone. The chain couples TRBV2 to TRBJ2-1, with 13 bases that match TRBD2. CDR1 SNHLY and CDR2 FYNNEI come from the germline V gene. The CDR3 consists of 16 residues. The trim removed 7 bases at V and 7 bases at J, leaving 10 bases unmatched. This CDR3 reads CASTRTSGSVLNEQFF. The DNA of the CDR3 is TGTGCCAGCACAAGGACTAGCGGGAGCGTGTTGAATGAGCAGTTCTTC. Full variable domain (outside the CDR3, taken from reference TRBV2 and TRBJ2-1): EPEVTQTPSHQVTQMGQEVILRCVPISNHLYFYWYRQILGQKVEFLVSFYNNEISEKSEIFDDQFSVERPDGSNFTLKIRSTKLEDSAMYFCASTRTSGSVLNEQFFGPGTRLTVL.

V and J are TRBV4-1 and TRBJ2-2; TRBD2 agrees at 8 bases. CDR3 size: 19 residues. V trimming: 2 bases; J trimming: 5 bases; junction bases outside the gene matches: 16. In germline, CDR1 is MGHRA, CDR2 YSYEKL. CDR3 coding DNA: TGCGCCAGCAGCCAACCCACGAGGGGAGCGGGAGTGGAAACCGGGGAGCTGTTTTTT. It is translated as CASSQPTRGAGVETGELFF.

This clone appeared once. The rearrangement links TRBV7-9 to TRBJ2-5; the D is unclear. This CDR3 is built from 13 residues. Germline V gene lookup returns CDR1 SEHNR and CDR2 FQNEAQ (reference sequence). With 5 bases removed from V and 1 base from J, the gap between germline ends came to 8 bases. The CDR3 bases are TGTGCCAGCAGCAGAGGATTCCAAGAGACCCAGTACTTC. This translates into CASSRGFQETQYF.

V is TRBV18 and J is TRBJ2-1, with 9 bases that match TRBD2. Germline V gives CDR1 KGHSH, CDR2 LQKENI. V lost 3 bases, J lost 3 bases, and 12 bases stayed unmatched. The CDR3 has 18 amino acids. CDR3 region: CASSPTSGAQQDYNEQFF. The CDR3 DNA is TGTGCCAGCTCACCGACTAGCGGAGCACAACAGGACTACAATGAGCAGTTCTTC.

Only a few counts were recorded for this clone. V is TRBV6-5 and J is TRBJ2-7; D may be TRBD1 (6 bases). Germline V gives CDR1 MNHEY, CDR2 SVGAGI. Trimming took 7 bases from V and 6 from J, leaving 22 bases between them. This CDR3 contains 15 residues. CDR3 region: CASTYSGTIRGEQYF. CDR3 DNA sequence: TGTGCCAGCACCTACTCCGGGACAATCAGGGGCGAGCAGTACTTC.